The 3 T cell receptor beta chains below come from one sample, sequenced in a study of technical replicates of blood from several donors. Profiling relied on immunoSEQ multiplex PCR, and the TCRdb table lists in-frame clones only, not all of them. The sample has almost 70,000 clones, about 91% seen once; the top ten hold about 0.4%. Sequenced material: T cells isolated from PBMCs. The receptors shown here come from a human donor in good health.

The chain is built from TRBV18 and TRBJ2-3; TRBD2 aligns across 8 bases. The J segment lost 1 base and the V segment lost 2 bases, leaving 2 bases of the junction unmatched. The germline gives CDR1 KGHSH, CDR2 LQKENI. The CDR3 totals 15 residues. In DNA, the CDR3 is TGTGCCAGCTCACCAGCGCGGGAGGGCACAGATACGCAGTATTTT. Translation: CASSPAREGTDTQYF.

This rearrangement joins TRBV7-9 to TRBJ2-7; 10 nucleotides agree with TRBD2. The CDR3 extends over 16 amino acids. After removal of 5 bases from V and 2 bases from J, the junction contained 9 bases not matched to a gene. The germline V gene has CDR1 SEHNR and CDR2 FQNEAQ (reference sequence). The CDR3 loop reads CASSREGLAETYEQYF. The CDR3 DNA reads as TGTGCCAGCAGCAGGGAAGGACTAGCGGAAACCTACGAGCAGTACTTC.

The rearrangement uses TRBV9 and TRBJ2-1; possibly TRBD2 for D (6 bases). The V gene's germline CDR1 is SGDLS and CDR2 YYNGEE. The V gene lost 2 bases and the J gene lost 8 bases, with 20 bases spanning the gap. The CDR3 is 16 amino acids. CDR3 residues: CASSVRTGEDTDEQFF. The CDR3 DNA is TGTGCCAGCAGCGTTCGGACGGGAGAAGATACAGATGAGCAGTTCTTC.